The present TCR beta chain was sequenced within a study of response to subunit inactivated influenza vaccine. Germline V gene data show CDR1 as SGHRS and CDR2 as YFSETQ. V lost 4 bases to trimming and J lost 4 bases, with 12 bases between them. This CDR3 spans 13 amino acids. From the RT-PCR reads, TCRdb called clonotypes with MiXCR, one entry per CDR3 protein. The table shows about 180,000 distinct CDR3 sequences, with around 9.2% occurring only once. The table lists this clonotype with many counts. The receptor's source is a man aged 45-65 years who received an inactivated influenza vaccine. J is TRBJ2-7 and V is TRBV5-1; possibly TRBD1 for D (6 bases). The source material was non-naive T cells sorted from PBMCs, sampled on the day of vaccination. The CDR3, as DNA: TGCGCCAGCAGCATCAAGACAGGTTACGAGCAGTACTTC. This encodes CASSIKTGYEQYF. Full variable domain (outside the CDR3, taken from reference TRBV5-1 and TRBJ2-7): KAGVTQTPRYLIKTRGQQVTLSCSPISGHRSVSWYQQTPGQGLQFLFEYFSETQRNKGNFPGRFSGRQFSNSRSEMNVSTLELGDSALYLCASSIKTGYEQYFGPGTRLTVT.